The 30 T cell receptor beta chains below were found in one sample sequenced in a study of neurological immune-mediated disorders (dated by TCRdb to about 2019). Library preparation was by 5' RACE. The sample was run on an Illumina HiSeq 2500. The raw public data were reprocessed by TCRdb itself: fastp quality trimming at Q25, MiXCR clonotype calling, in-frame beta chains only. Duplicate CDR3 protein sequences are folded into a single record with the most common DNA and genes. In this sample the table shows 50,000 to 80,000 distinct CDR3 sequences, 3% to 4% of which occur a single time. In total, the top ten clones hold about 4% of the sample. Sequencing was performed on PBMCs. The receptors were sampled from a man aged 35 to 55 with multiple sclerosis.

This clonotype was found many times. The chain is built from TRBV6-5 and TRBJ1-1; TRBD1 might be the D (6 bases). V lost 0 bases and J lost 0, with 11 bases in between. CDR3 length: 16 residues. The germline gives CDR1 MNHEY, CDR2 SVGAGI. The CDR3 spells CASSYSRPGVNTEAFF. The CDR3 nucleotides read TGTGCCAGCAGTTACTCCCGCCCAGGGGTGAACACTGAAGCTTTCTTT.

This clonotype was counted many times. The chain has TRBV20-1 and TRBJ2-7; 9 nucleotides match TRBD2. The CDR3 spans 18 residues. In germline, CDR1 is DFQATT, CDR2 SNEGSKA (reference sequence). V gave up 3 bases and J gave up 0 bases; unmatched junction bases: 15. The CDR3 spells CSASSNSPGLASSYEQYF. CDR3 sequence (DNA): TGCAGTGCTAGTTCTAACAGTCCGGGACTAGCAAGCTCCTACGAGCAGTACTTC.

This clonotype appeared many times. The DNA of the CDR3 is TGTGCCAGCAGCCCTCGACCCGGGACGCAAGGCTACACCTTC. Residues: CASSPRPGTQGYTF. The V gene is TRBV12-3 or TRBV12-4, the J gene TRBJ1-2; D is perhaps TRBD1 (5 bases). The CDR3 contains 14 residues. Trimming took 6 bases from V and 8 from J, leaving 19 bases between them.

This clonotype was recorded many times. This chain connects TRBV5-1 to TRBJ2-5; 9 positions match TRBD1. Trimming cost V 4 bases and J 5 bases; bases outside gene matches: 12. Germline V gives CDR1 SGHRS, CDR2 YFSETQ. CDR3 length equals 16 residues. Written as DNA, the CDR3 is TGCGCCAGCAGCACCTTACAGGGGGCAAGAGGGGAGACCCAGTACTTC. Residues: CASSTLQGARGETQYF.

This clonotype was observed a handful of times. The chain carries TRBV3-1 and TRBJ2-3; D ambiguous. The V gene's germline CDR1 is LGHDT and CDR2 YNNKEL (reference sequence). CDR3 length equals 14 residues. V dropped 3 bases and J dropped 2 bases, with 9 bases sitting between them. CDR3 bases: TGTGCCAGCAGCCAGAAAACGTTCACAGATACGCAGTATTTT. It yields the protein CASSQKTFTDTQYF.

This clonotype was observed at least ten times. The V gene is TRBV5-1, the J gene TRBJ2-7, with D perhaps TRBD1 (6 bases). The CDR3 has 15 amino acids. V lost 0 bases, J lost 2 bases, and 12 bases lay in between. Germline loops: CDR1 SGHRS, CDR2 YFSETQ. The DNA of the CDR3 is TGCGCCAGCAGCTTGGGGGGACACGATACCTACGAGCAGTACTTC. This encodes CASSLGGHDTYEQYF.

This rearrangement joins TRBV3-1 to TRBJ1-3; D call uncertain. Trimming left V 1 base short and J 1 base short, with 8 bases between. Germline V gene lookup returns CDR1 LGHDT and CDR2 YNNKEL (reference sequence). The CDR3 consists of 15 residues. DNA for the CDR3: TGTGCCAGCAGCCAAGCAGAGACATCTGGAAACACCATATATTTT. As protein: CASSQAETSGNTIYF.

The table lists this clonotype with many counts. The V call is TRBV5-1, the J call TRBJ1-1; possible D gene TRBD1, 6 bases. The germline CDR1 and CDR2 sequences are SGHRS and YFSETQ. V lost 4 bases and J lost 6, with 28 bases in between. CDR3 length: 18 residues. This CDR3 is CASSPSAGGVQGWAEAFF. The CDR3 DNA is TGCGCCAGCAGCCCTAGCGCCGGTGGTGTTCAGGGGTGGGCTGAAGCTTTCTTT.

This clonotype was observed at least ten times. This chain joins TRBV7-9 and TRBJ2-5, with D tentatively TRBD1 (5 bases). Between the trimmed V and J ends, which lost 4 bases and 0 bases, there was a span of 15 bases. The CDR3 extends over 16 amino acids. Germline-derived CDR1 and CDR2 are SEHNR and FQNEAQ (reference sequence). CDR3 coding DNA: TGTGCCAGCAGCTACGAAGCATTCAGGGACCAAGAGACCCAGTACTTC. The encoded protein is CASSYEAFRDQETQYF.

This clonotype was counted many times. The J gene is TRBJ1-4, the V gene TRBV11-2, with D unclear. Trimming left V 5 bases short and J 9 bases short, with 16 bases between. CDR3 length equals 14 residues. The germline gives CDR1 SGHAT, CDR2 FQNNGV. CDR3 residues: CASSPLKGSQKLFF. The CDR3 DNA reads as TGTGCCAGCAGCCCGCTAAAGGGAAGTCAAAAACTGTTTTTT.

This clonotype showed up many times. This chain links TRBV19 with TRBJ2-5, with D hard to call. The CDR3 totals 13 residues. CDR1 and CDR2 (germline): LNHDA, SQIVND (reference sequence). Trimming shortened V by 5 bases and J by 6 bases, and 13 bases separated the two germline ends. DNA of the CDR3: TGTGCCAGTAGTGCCCCCCTTGGAAAGACCCAGTACTTC. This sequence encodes CASSAPLGKTQYF. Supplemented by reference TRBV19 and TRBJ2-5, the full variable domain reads DGGITQSPKYLFRKEGQNVTLSCEQNLNHDAMYWYRQDPGQGLRLIYYSQIVNDFQKGDIAEGYSVSREKKESFPLTVTSAQKNPTAFYLCASSAPLGKTQYFGPGTRLLVL.

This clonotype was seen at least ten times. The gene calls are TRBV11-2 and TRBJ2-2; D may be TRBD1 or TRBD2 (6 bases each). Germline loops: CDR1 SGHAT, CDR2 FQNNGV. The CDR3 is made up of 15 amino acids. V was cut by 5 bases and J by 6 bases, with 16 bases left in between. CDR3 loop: CASSPQRGAPGELFF. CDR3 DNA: TGTGCCAGCAGCCCCCAGAGGGGGGCCCCCGGGGAGCTGTTTTTT.

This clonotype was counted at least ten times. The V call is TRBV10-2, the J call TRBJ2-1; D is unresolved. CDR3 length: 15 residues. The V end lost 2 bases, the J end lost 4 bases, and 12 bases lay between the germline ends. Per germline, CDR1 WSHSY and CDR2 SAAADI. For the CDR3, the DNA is TGCGCCAGCAGTGAGGGGCAGGCGAGGTACAATGAGCAGTTCTTC. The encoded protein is CASSEGQARYNEQFF.

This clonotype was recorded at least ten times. The CDR3 DNA sequence: TGTGCCAGCATAGGGCTAGGCTCCACCGGGGAGCTGTTTTTT. Amino acid sequence: CASIGLGSTGELFF. The chain is built from TRBV6-5 and TRBJ2-2; D gene unclear. This CDR3 has 14 residues. The germline CDR1 and CDR2 sequences are MNHEY and SVGAGI. Trimming took 7 bases from V and 4 from J, leaving 13 bases between them.

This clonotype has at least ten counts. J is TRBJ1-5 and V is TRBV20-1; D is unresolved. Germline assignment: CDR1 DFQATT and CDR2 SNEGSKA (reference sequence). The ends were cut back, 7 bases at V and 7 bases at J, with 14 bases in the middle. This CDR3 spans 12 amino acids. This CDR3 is CSVGQRGQPQHF. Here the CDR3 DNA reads TGCAGTGTTGGGCAACGGGGACAGCCCCAGCATTTT.

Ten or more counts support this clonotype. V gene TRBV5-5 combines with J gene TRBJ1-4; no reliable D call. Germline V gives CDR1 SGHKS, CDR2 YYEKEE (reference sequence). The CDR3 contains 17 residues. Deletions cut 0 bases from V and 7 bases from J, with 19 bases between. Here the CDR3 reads CASSLGPGRTGSEKLFF. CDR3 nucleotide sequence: TGTGCCAGCAGCTTGGGTCCAGGACGTACGGGAAGTGAAAAACTGTTTTTT.

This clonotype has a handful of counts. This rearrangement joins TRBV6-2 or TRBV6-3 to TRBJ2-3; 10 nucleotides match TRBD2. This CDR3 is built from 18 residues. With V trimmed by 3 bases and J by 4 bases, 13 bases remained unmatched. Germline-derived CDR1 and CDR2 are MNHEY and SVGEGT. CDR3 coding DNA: TGTGCCAGCAGTTATAGTTCCGCAGAGCGGGGGGGCCCAGATACGCAGTATTTT. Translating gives CASSYSSAERGGPDTQYF.

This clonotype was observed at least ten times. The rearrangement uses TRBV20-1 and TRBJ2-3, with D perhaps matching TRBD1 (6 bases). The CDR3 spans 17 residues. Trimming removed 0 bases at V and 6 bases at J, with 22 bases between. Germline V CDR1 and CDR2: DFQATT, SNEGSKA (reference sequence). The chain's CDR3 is CSAREGGHSVWWDTQYF. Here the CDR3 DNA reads TGCAGTGCTAGAGAAGGGGGACACTCGGTTTGGTGGGATACGCAGTATTTT.

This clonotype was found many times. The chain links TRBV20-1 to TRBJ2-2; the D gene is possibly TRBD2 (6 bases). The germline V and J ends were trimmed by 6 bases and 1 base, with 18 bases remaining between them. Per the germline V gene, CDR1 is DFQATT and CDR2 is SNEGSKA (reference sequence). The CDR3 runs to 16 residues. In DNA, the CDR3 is TGCAGTGCCTCCCGTGGAGGGTGGATGAACACCGGGGAGCTGTTTTTT. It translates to CSASRGGWMNTGELFF.

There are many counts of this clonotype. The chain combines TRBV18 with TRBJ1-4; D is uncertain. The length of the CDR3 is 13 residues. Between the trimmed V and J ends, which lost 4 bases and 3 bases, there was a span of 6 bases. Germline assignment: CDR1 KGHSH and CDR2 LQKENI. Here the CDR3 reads CASSRDSNEKLFF. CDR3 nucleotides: TGTGCCAGCTCACGGGATTCTAATGAAAAACTGTTTTTT.

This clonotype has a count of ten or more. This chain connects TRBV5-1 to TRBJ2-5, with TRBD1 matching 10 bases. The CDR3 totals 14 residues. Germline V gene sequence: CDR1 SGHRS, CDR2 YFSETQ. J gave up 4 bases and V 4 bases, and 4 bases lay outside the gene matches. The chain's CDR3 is CASSPGTGVETQYF. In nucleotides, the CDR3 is TGCGCCAGCAGCCCCGGGACAGGGGTAGAGACCCAGTACTTC.

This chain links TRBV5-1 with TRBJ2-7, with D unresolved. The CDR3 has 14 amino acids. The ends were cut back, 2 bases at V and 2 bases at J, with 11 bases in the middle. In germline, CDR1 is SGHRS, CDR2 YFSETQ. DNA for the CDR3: TGCGCCAGCAGCTTTTGGACGGTGCCCTACGAGCAGTACTTC. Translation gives CASSFWTVPYEQYF.

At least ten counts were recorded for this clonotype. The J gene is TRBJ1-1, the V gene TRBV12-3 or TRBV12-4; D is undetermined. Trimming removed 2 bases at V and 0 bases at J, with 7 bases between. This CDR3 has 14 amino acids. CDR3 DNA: TGTGCCAGCAGTTTAAGAGTCATGAACACTGAAGCTTTCTTT. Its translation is CASSLRVMNTEAFF.

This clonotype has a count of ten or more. The CDR3 DNA reads as TGTGCCAGCAGTTTATGGCGGGCCCCGAACACCGGGGAGCTGTTTTTT. It specifies CASSLWRAPNTGELFF. This chain connects TRBV28 to TRBJ2-2, with TRBD2 as a possible D gene (5 bases). This CDR3 is 16 amino acids long. Germline CDR1 is MDHEN and CDR2 is SYDVKM. V lost 0 bases and J lost 0, with 8 bases in between. The full variable domain, completed using reference TRBV28 and TRBJ2-2, is DVKVTQSSRYLVKRTGEKVFLECVQDMDHENMFWYRQDPGLGLRLIYFSYDVKMKEKGDIPEGYSVSREKKERFSLILESASTNQTSMYLCASSLWRAPNTGELFFGEGSRLTVL.

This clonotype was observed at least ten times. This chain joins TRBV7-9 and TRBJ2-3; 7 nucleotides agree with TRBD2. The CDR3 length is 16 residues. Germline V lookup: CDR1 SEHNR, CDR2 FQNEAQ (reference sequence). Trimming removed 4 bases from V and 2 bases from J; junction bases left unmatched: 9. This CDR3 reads CASSSTSKANTDTQYF. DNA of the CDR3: TGTGCCAGCAGCTCGACTAGCAAGGCAAACACAGATACGCAGTATTTT. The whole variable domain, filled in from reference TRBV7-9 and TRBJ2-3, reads DTGVSQNPRHKITKRGQNVTFRCDPISEHNRLYWYRQTLGQGPEFLTYFQNEAQLEKSRLLSDRFSAERPKGSFSTLEIQRTEQGDSAMYLCASSSTSKANTDTQYFGPGTRLTVL.

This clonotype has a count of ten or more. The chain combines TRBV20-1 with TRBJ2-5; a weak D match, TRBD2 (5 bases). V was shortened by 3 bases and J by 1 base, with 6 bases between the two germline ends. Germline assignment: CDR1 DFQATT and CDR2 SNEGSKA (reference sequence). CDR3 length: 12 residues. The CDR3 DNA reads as TGCAGTGCTAGCGGGGTCCAAGAGACCCAGTACTTC. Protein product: CSASGVQETQYF.

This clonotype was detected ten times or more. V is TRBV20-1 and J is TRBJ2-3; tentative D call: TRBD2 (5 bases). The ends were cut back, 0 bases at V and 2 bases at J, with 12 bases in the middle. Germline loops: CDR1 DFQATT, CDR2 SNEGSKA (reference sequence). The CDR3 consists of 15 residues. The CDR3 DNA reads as TGCAGTGCTAGAGATCGGAGGCTATCCACAGATACGCAGTATTTT. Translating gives CSARDRRLSTDTQYF.

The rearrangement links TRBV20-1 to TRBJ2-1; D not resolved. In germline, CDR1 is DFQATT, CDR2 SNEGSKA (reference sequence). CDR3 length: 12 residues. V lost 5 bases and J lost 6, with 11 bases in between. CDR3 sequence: CSAPYPGNEQFF. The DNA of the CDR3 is TGCAGTGCTCCTTATCCGGGCAATGAGCAGTTCTTC.

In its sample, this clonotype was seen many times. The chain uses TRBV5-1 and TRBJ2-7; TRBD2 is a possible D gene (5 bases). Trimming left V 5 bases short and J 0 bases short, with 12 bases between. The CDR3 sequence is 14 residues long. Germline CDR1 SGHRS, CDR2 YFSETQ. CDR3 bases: TGCGCCAGCAGAGAGGGCCCCAGCTCCTACGAGCAGTACTTC. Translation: CASREGPSSYEQYF.

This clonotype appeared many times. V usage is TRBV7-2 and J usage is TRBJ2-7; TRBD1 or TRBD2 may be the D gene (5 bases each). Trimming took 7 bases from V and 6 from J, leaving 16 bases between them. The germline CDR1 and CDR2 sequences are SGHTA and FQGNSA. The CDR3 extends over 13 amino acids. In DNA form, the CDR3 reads TGTGCCAGCACCCACGGGACCTCCAGCGAGCAGTACTTC. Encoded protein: CASTHGTSSEQYF.